The clone carrying this T cell receptor beta chain has at least ten counts. TCRdb re-called clones via MiXCR from the PCR reads. In the table there are approximately 90,000 clones, about 13% of which are singletons. Not a single patient had been given any form of treatment at any point before undergoing thyroid surgery. The sample belongs to a study of metastatic and nonmetastatic thyroid tumors. With 5 bases removed from V and 3 bases from J, the gap between germline ends came to 5 bases. This CDR3 is 12 amino acids long. Germline V CDR1 and CDR2: MNHEY, SVGEGT. This receptor was taken from a female donor with papillary thyroid cancer or a benign thyroid nodule (not recorded which). Some clones in this sample may be carry-over from other donors' samples. The chain combines TRBV6-2 or TRBV6-3 with TRBJ1-5; D uncertain. Input material: blood. CDR3 DNA sequence: TGTGCCAGCAGTGGCCTCAATCAGCCCCAGCATTTT. The encoded protein is CASSGLNQPQHF.